The sequence of this TCR beta chain was determined in a study of CD4 T cells in relation to SARS-CoV-2 and coronaviruses. Study-level information: After roughly 11 days of antigen culture, PBMC TCR beta CDR3s were sequenced.

Profiled with immunoSEQ multiplex PCR; TCRdb holds only in-frame clones, not every one. Among more than 20,000 clones listed, more than 75% were seen once. Unexposed donor CD4+ T cells date from about 2011-2018, before the COVID-19 pandemic. Isolation of CD4+ T cells took place after around eleven days in culture. Trimming stripped 1 base from V and 0 bases from J, with 8 bases between. This CDR3 spans 14 amino acids. Germline CDR1 SGHNT, CDR2 YYREEE (reference sequence). Comments on this clone: The target antigen is unknown.

This chain joins TRBV5-4 and TRBJ2-7; D may be TRBD1 (5 bases). The sequenced sample consisted of CD4+ T cells from PBMCs, cultured in vitro. The sequence derives from a human donor in good health. CDR3: CASSLWGRSYEQYF. CDR3 sequence (DNA): TGTGCCAGCAGCTTGTGGGGCCGCTCCTACGAGCAGTACTTC.